This T cell receptor (beta chain) was sequenced during a study of shared clonotypes between healthy human individuals. Findings of the study overall: Donors were few, which limited the genetic and exposure-history diversity represented.

Note on this clone: Its specificity is not known.

J was trimmed by 6 bases and V by 6 bases; bases with no gene match: 3. The CDR3 is made up of 11 amino acids. The germline V gene has CDR1 DFQATT and CDR2 SNEGSKA (reference sequence). TCRdb's copy holds only in-frame clones and misses some; the assay was immunoSEQ multiplex PCR. The sample yields around 1,100,000 clones, around 77% seen once. The sample consisted of memory CD4+ T cells from PBMCs. Subset indicated: CD45RA-negative fraction. The chain recombines TRBV20-1 with TRBJ2-3; TRBD2 matches at 7 bases. The receptor comes from a man younger than 35 in good health. Some clones in this sample may be carry-over from other donors' samples. The CDR3 spells CSAREVDTQYF. The DNA for the CDR3 is TGCAGTGCCCGGGAGGTCGATACGCAGTATTTT.